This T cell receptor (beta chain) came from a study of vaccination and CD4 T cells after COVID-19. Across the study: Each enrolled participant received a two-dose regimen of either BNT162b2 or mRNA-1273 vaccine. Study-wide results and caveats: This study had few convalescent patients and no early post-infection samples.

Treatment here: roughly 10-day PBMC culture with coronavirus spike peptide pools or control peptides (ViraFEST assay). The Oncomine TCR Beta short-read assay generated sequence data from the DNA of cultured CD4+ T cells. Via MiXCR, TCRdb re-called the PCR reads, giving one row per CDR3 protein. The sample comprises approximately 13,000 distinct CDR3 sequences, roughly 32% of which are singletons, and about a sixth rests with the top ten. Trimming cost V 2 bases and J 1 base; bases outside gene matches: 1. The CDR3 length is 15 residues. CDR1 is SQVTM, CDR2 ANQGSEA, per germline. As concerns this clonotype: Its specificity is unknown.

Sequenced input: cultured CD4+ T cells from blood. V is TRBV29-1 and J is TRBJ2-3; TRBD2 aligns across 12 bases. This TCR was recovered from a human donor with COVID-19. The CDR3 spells CSVERTSGGTDTQYF. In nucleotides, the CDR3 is TGCAGCGTTGAACGGACTAGCGGGGGCACAGATACGCAGTATTTT.